This is a list of T cell receptor beta chains from one sample in a study of CD8 T cells in Susac syndrome. TCRdb re-called the immunoSEQ multiplex PCR reads through MiXCR, storing one row per CDR3 protein. The sample carries a few hundred thousand distinct CDR3 sequences, 95% recorded once. Sequencing was performed on CD4+ T cells from PBMCs. These receptor sequences come from a human donor with multiple sclerosis. Both conserved end residues are part of each CDR3. Each record gives: D gene, J gene, clone size, V gene, CDR3 DNA, CDR3 protein. A D gene is named only where the DNA matches it firmly. Part of the rows lack a size; the others show once, few, many or a class for expanded clones.

.,TRBJ1-1,.,TRBV12-3/TRBV12-4,TGTGCCAGCAGTCACGACATAGGGATAGGAGCTTTCTTT,CASSHDIGIGAFF
.,TRBJ2-7,.,TRBV28,TGTGCCAGCATCTCCGGCACACCAACCTACGAGCAGTACTTC,CASISGTPTYEQYF
.,TRBJ2-5,.,TRBV3-1,TGTGCCAGCAGCCAAGACTGGGAGCGAGGGGCTGAGACCCAGTACTTC,CASSQDWERGAETQYF
TRBD1,TRBJ1-6,.,TRBV7-3,TGTGCCAGCGCGACCGGGACAGGGGTAGGGTCACCCCTCCACTTT,CASATGTGVGSPLHF
.,TRBJ2-7,.,TRBV10-3,TGTGCCATCAGCCCTCAGACTCACGAGCAGTACTTC,CAISPQTHEQYF
.,TRBJ1-6,.,TRBV25-1,TGTGCCAGCACCGCAGGCGGGTTTAATGCACCCCTCCACTTT,CASTAGGFNAPLHF
.,TRBJ1-1,.,TRBV3-1,TGTGCCAGCCGAGGGCCTCCCCGTGAAGCTTTCTTT,CASRGPPREAFF
.,TRBJ2-5,.,TRBV7-3,TGTGCCAGCAGCTTTGATATGGGGGCCCAAGAGACCCAGTACTTC,CASSFDMGAQETQYF
.,TRBJ2-7,.,TRBV5-4,TGTGCCAGCAGCTACGGGTCCACCTACGAGCAGTACTTC,CASSYGSTYEQYF
TRBD2,TRBJ2-3,.,TRBV4-2,TGTGCCAGCAGCCAACCCGGACTAGCGGGGGGTCCTAGCACAGATACGCAGTATTTT,CASSQPGLAGGPSTDTQYF
TRBD1,TRBJ2-7,.,TRBV9,TGTGCCAGCAGCGCGGGACAGAACTACGAGCAGTACTTC,CASSAGQNYEQYF
.,TRBJ1-1,.,TRBV3-1,TGTGCCAGCAGCCAGGCGAGGAACACTGAAGCTTTCTTT,CASSQARNTEAFF
.,TRBJ2-7,.,TRBV29-1,TGCAGCACTCAGGACACTTCCTACGAGCAGTACTTC,CSTQDTSYEQYF
.,TRBJ1-1,.,TRBV3-1,TGTGCCAGCAGCGGCAGTGGAGCTGAAGCTTTCTTT,CASSGSGAEAFF
.,TRBJ2-5,.,TRBV3-1,TGTGCCAGCAGCCTGGGACTCTCCGAGACCCAGTACTTC,CASSLGLSETQYF
.,TRBJ1-6,.,TRBV5-1,TGCGCCAGCAGCTTGGACAGGGCGAATTCACCCCTCCACTTT,CASSLDRANSPLHF
.,TRBJ1-2,.,TRBV29-1,TGCAGCGCCCCCACCCCACCTTCGGGGTATGGCTACACCTTC,CSAPTPPSGYGYTF
TRBD1,TRBJ2-7,.,TRBV6-1,TGTGCCAGCAGTGAAGCGTTTGACAGGGTCCTCTACGAGCAGTACTTC,CASSEAFDRVLYEQYF
.,TRBJ1-6,.,TRBV7-6,TGTGCTAGCAGCACCCGGACACCGGGGGGTTCACCCCTCCACTTT,CASSTRTPGGSPLHF
TRBD1,TRBJ2-5,.,TRBV12-3/TRBV12-4,TGTGCCAGCAGTTCAACAGGGGGCTATGAGACCCAGTACTTC,CASSSTGGYETQYF
.,TRBJ1-5,.,TRBV12-3/TRBV12-4,TGTGCCAGCAGTGGACGGATCAATCAGCCCCAGCATTTT,CASSGRINQPQHF
.,TRBJ2-2,.,TRBV6-5,TGTGCCAGCAGTTCCTCAGGGAACACCGGGGAGCTGTTTTTT,CASSSSGNTGELFF
TRBD1,TRBJ1-5,.,TRBV7-2,TGTGCCAGCAGCTTACAGGGACAGGGGCTTCAGCCCCAGCATTTT,CASSLQGQGLQPQHF
.,TRBJ1-1,.,TRBV3-1,TGTGCCAGCAGCCAGACGACAGAGGCTTTCTTT,CASSQTTEAFF
TRBD1,TRBJ2-3,.,TRBV20-1,TGCAGTGCCCAGCCGACGACAGGGTTATCAACAGATACGCAGTATTTT,CSAQPTTGLSTDTQYF
TRBD1,TRBJ1-2,.,TRBV30,TGTGCCAGATTCACAGGGGGCGCAAACTATGGCTACACCTTC,CARFTGGANYGYTF
.,TRBJ2-6,.,TRBV13,TGTGCCAGCAGCCTAGTCACAGGGGCCAACGTCCTGACTTTC,CASSLVTGANVLTF
.,TRBJ1-5,.,TRBV11-2,TGTGCCAGCAGCTTAGATACAGCCCGTCCCCAGCATTTT,CASSLDTARPQHF
.,TRBJ2-1,.,TRBV5-1,TGCGCCAGCAGCTTGAGTCAGGTCAATGAGCAGTTCTTC,CASSLSQVNEQFF
.,TRBJ2-3,.,TRBV9,TGTGCCAGCAGCGTAGGCACGGGCAGGACCACAGATACGCAGTATTTT,CASSVGTGRTTDTQYF
.,TRBJ2-1,.,TRBV5-1,TGCGCCAGCAGCTTGGGTGGGGGGATTGGTAATGAGCAGTTCTTC,CASSLGGGIGNEQFF
TRBD1,TRBJ1-4,.,TRBV2,TGTGCCAGCGGGAGACAGGGGAAGGAAAAACTGTTTTTT,CASGRQGKEKLFF
TRBD1,TRBJ1-2,.,TRBV30,TGTGCCTCGGGACAGGTGGGCTACACCTTC,CASGQVGYTF
.,TRBJ1-2,once,TRBV11-1,TGTGCCAGCAGCCGACATCGCGGGGAAGTCTATGGCTACACCTTC,CASSRHRGEVYGYTF
TRBD2,TRBJ2-1,.,TRBV20-1,TGCAGTGCTAGTCCTAGCGGGGGGGCTTTAGACAATGAGCAGTTCTTC,CSASPSGGALDNEQFF
TRBD2,TRBJ2-1,.,TRBV3-1,TGTGCCAGCAGCCAACAGACTAGCGGAAAGCAGTTCTTC,CASSQQTSGKQFF
.,TRBJ1-5,.,TRBV20-1,TGCAGTGCTAGTGTGGGGGCGCAGAGCAATCAGCCCCAGCATTTT,CSASVGAQSNQPQHF
.,TRBJ1-1,.,TRBV27,TGTGCCAGCAGTTTTTACCTGGGCACTGAAGCTTTCTTT,CASSFYLGTEAFF
.,TRBJ2-5,.,TRBV20-1,TGCAGTGCTACGGACAAGGGAGAGACCCAGTACTTC,CSATDKGETQYF
.,TRBJ2-5,once,TRBV29-1,TGCAGCGTTGGGGATTTTTGGCGTGCCGAGACCCAGTACTTC,CSVGDFWRAETQYF
.,TRBJ1-3,.,TRBV30,TGTGCCTGGAGTGTAACGGGGAGCTCTGGAAACACCATATATTTT,CAWSVTGSSGNTIYF
TRBD2,TRBJ2-3,.,TRBV3-1,TGTGCCAGCAGCCAAGTTGCGGGGGGCACAGATACGCAGTATTTT,CASSQVAGGTDTQYF
TRBD1,TRBJ2-5,.,TRBV29-1,TGCAGCGTTGACTCGATTTCCTACAGGGGGGAGAGGGAGACCCAGTACTTC,CSVDSISYRGERETQYF
.,TRBJ1-6,.,TRBV20-1,TGCAGTGCTCGCGGTATATCGACTACCAATAATTCACCCCTCCACTTT,CSARGISTTNNSPLHF
.,TRBJ2-1,.,TRBV5-4,TGTGCCAGCAGCTGGGAAAGCAATGAGCAGTTCTTC,CASSWESNEQFF
TRBD1,TRBJ1-2,.,TRBV20-1,TGCAGTGCAAGTCGACAGGGGGCGCGGAATGGGAAAGGCTACACCTTC,CSASRQGARNGKGYTF
.,TRBJ1-2,.,TRBV29-1,TGCAGCGTTGAACCATACAGGGCGGGAGGCTACACCTTC,CSVEPYRAGGYTF
.,TRBJ2-5,.,TRBV29-1,TGCAGCGTCTTCTTGGCCCCTGGGGAGACCCAGTACTTC,CSVFLAPGETQYF
TRBD1,TRBJ2-2,.,TRBV24-1,TGTGCCACCAGTGAATCCCCCGGACAGGGGGCAACCGGGGAGCTGTTTTTT,CATSESPGQGATGELFF
.,TRBJ1-1,.,TRBV7-9,TGTGCCAGCAGTCTCCTCCAAGGAGGTCCTAAGGGTATGAACACTGAAGCTTTCTTT,CASSLLQGGPKGMNTEAFF
.,TRBJ2-5,.,TRBV7-9,TGTGCCAGCAGCAGAGATACAAAAGAGACCCAGTACTTC,CASSRDTKETQYF
.,TRBJ1-4,.,TRBV29-1,TGCAGCATCTCTCTTGGACCGCAAAGGAGTGAAAAACTGTTTTTT,CSISLGPQRSEKLFF
TRBD1,TRBJ1-5,.,TRBV29-1,TGCAGCGTTTCCTTAAGCGGGACAGGCTATGAGGCGCCCCAGCATTTT,CSVSLSGTGYEAPQHF
.,TRBJ2-5,.,TRBV4-1,TGCGCCAGCAGCCAAGATAAGATGGATCGGGAGACCCAGTACTTC,CASSQDKMDRETQYF
TRBD1,TRBJ2-5,.,TRBV12-3/TRBV12-4,TGTGCCAGCAGTTTAGTTGGACAGGGGATTGGGACCCAGTACTTC,CASSLVGQGIGTQYF
.,TRBJ1-2,.,TRBV15,TGTGCCACCAGCACTGACTCCTATGGCTACACCTTC,CATSTDSYGYTF
.,TRBJ2-7,.,TRBV5-1,TGCGCCAGCAGCTTGGTACCACAACAGAGAACCTACGAGCAGTACTTC,CASSLVPQQRTYEQYF
.,TRBJ1-2,once,TRBV29-1,TGCAGCGTTGATATTGCAGGGACGGGGGTCTATGGCTACACCTTC,CSVDIAGTGVYGYTF
TRBD1,TRBJ2-5,.,TRBV7-9,TGTGCCAGCAGCCCCTTTACAGGGGTGGTCCAAGAGACCCAGTACTTC,CASSPFTGVVQETQYF